Included here is one TCR beta chain sequence, with context. The antigen remains undetermined. The entry originates in a study of T cell responses to AZD1222 COVID-19 vaccine. On the study more broadly: Pooled together were second doses at about 4 or about 12 weeks. Whole-study results and caveats: In the spike-specific TCR repertoire, nearly half reportedly target unmutated variant regions. Possibly, clonal diversity was underestimated; donors were largely white British and included more females. Across spike, vaccine-associated CD4 TCRs were found, dominant at 160-218 and 743-854.

The CDR3 has 14 amino acids. The ends lost 6 bases at V and 5 bases at J; junction bases unmatched: 7. Germline V gene lookup returns CDR1 GTSNPN and CDR2 SVGIG (reference sequence). Generated by immunoSEQ multiplex PCR, the TCRdb table keeps only in-frame clones and is missing some. The sample includes 120,000 or so clones, roughly 89% of them seen just once. This chain uses TRBV30 with TRBJ1-3, with 10 bases aligning to TRBD1. The sequence was collected from an adult in good health. Sequenced here: peripheral blood, sampled on day 0 of AZD1222 vaccination. CDR3: CACSPGQGRNTIYF. The CDR3 DNA reads TGTGCCTGTTCCCCGGGACAGGGGAGAAACACCATATATTTT. The full variable domain, rest sourced from reference TRBV30 and TRBJ1-3, is SQTIHQWPATLVQPVGSPLSLECTVEGTSNPNLYWYRQAAGRGLQLLFYSVGIGQISSEVPQNLSASRPQDRQFILSSKKLLLSDSGFYLCACSPGQGRNTIYFGEGSWLTVV.